This TCR beta chain is from a study of blood T cells in healthy people across ages. Primers used in a second PCR of roughly 6 to 11 cycles were a sample-barcoded 5' primer and a J-beta primer mix. TCRdb re-called the 5' RACE reads through MiXCR, storing one row per CDR3 protein. The data hold more than 1.4 million distinct CDR3 sequences, with about 40% observed a single time. CDR3 size: 15 residues. Germline lookup yields CDR1 DFQATT and CDR2 SNEGSKA (reference sequence). V dropped 1 base and J dropped 2 bases, with 14 bases sitting between them. Study findings and constraints: Estimated diversity across one million T cells was deemed an underestimate. Aged donors had fewer naive CD4+ cells and lower diversity than long-lived donors.

There were at least 6 micrograms of total RNA extracted from every sample. In the case of this clonotype: Its antigen is unknown.

Sequenced input: blood. The chain uses TRBV20-1 and TRBJ2-5, with D possibly matching TRBD1 (6 bases). This clonotype originated in a woman in her late teens or twenties in good health. The DNA of the CDR3 is TGCAGTGCTAGAGCCCGGTGGGGGCAACAAGAGACCCAGTACTTC. Its protein is CSARARWGQQETQYF.